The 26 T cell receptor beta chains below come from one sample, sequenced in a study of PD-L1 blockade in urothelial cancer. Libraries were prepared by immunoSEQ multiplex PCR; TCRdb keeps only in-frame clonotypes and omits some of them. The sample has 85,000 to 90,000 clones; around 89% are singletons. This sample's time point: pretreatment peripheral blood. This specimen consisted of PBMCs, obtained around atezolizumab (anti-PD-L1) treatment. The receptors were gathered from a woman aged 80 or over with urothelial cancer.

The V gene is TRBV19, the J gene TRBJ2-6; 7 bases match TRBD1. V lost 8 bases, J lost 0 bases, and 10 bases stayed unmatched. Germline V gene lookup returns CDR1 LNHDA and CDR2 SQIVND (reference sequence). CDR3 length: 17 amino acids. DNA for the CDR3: TGTGCCAGTCGCAAACAGGGGCCGAACTCTGGGGCCAACGTCCTGACTTTC. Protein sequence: CASRKQGPNSGANVLTF.

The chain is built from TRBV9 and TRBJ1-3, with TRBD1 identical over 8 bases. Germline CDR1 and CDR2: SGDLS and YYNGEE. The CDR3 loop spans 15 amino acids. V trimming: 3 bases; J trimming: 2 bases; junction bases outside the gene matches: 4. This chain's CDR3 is CASSAVTGAGNTIYF. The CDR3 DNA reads TGTGCCAGCAGCGCCGTGACAGGGGCTGGAAACACCATATATTTT.

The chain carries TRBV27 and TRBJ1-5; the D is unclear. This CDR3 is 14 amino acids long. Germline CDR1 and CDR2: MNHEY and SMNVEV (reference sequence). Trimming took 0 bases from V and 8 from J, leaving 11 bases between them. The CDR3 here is CASSLSSDGEPQHF. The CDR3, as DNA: TGTGCCAGCAGTTTATCCTCGGACGGGGAGCCCCAGCATTTT.

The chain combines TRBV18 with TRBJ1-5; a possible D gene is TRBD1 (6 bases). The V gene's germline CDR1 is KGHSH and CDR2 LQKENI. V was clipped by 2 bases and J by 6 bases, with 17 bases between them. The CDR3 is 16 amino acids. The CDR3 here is CASSPFSGALAQPQHF. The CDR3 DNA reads TGTGCCAGCTCACCATTCTCAGGGGCGCTTGCTCAGCCCCAGCATTTT.

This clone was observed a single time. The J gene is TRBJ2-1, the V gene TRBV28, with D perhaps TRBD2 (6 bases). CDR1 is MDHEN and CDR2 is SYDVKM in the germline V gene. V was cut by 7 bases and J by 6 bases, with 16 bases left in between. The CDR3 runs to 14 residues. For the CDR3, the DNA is TGTGCCAGCACCACAGTGGGGGGTCTCAATGAGCAGTTCTTC. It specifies CASTTVGGLNEQFF.

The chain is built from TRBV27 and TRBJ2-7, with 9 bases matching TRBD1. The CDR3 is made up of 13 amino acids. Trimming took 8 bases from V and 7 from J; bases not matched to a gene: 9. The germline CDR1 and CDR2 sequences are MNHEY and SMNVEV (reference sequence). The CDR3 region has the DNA TGTGCCAGCCCCGACAGGGGGAGTAGGGAGCAGTACTTC. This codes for CASPDRGSREQYF.

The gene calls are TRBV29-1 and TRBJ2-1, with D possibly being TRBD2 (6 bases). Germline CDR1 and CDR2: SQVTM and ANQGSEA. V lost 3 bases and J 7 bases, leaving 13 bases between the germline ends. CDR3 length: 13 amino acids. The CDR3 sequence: CSVDRGGRNEQFF. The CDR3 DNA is TGCAGCGTTGACCGCGGAGGGCGGAATGAGCAGTTCTTC.

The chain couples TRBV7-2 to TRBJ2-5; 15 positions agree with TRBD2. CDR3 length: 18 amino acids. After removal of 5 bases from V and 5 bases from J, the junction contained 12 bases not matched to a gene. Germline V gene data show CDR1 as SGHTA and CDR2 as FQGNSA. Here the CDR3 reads CASSPTGTSGRRRETQYF. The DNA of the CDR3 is TGTGCCAGCAGCCCCACCGGGACTAGCGGGAGGAGGCGGGAGACCCAGTACTTC.

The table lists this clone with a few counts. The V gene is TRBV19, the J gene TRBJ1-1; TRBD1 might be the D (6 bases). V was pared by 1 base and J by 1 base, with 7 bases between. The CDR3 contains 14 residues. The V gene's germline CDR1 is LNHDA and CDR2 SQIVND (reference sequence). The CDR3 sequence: CASSIGGQNTEAFF. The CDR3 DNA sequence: TGTGCCAGTAGTATAGGGGGACAGAACACTGAAGCTTTCTTT.

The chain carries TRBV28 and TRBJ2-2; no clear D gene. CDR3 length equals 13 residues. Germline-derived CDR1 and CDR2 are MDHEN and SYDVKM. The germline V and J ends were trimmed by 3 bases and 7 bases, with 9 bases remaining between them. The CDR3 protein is CASSFAEGGELFF. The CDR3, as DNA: TGTGCCAGCAGTTTCGCGGAAGGCGGGGAGCTGTTTTTT.

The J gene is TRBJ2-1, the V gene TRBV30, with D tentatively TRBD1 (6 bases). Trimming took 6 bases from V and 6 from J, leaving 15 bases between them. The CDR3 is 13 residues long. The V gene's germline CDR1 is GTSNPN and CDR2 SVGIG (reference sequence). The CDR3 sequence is CACLHRVSNEQFF. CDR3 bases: TGTGCCTGCTTACACAGGGTTTCCAATGAGCAGTTCTTC.

CDR3 protein: CASSRVDRGLDEKLFF. CDR3 nucleotides: TGTGCCAGCAGCAGGGTGGACAGGGGGCTTGATGAAAAACTGTTTTTT. The J gene is TRBJ1-4, the V gene TRBV21-1; TRBD1 was called by the table and not checked on the DNA. TRBV21-1 is termed a pseudogene. This CDR3 has 16 residues.

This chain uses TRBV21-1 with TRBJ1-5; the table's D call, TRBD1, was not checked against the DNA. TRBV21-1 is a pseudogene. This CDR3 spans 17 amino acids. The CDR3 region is CASSKIKGPSRNQPQHF. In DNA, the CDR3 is TGTGCCAGCAGCAAAATTAAGGGGCCGAGTCGCAATCAGCCCCAGCATTTT.

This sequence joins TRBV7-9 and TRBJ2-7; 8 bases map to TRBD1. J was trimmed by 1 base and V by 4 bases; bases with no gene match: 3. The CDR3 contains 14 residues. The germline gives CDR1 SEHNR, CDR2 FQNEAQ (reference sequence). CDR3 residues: CASSSGTGSYEQYF. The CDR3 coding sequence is TGTGCCAGCAGCTCCGGGACAGGTTCCTACGAGCAGTACTTC. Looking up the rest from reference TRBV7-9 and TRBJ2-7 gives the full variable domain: DTGVSQNPRHKITKRGQNVTFRCDPISEHNRLYWYRQTLGQGPEFLTYFQNEAQLEKSRLLSDRFSAERPKGSFSTLEIQRTEQGDSAMYLCASSSGTGSYEQYFGPGTRLTVT.

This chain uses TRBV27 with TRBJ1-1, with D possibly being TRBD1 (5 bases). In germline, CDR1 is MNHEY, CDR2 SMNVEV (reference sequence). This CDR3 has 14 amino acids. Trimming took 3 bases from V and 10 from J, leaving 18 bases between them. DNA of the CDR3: TGTGCCAGCAGTTTTTCGGGACTCCAGCTGGGAGCTTTCTTT. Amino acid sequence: CASSFSGLQLGAFF.

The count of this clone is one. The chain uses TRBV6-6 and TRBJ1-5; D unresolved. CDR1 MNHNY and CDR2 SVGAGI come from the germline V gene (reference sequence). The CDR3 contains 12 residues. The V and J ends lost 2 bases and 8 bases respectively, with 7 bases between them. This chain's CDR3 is CASSYPLEPQHF. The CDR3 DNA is TGTGCCAGCAGTTACCCCTTAGAGCCCCAGCATTTT.

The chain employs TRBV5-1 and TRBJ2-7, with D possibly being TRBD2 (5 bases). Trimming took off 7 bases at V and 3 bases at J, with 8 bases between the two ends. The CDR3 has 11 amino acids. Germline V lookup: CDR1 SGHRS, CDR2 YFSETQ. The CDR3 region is CASGSDYEQYF. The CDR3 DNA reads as TGCGCCAGCGGGAGTGACTACGAGCAGTACTTC.

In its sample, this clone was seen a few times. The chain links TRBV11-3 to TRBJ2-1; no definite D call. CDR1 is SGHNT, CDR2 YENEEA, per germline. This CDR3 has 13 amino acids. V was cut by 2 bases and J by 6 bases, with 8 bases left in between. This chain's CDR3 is CASSLIVSNEQFF. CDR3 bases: TGTGCCAGCAGCTTAATAGTGTCCAATGAGCAGTTCTTC.

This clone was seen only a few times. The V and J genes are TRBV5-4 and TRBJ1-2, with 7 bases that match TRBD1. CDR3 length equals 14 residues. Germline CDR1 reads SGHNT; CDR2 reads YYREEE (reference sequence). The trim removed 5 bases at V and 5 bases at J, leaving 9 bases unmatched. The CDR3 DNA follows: TGTGCCAGCAGGGATAGACAGGGACTTTATGGCTACACCTTC. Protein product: CASRDRQGLYGYTF.

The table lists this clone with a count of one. The CDR3 loop reads CASSLGLAEETQYF. CDR3 nucleotides: TGTGCCAGCAGCTTGGGACTAGCGGAAGAGACCCAGTACTTC. The gene calls are TRBV7-2 and TRBJ2-5; 11 bases map to TRBD2. The CDR3 extends over 14 amino acids. V trimming: 3 bases; J trimming: 3 bases; junction bases outside the gene matches: 0. From germline, CDR1 is SGHTA and CDR2 FQGNSA.

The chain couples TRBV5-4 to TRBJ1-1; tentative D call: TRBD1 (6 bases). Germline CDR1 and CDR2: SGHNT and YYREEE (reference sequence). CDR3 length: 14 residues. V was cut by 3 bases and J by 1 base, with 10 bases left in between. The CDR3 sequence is CASSSQGRNTEAFF. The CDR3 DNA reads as TGTGCCAGCAGCTCACAGGGACGGAACACTGAAGCTTTCTTT.

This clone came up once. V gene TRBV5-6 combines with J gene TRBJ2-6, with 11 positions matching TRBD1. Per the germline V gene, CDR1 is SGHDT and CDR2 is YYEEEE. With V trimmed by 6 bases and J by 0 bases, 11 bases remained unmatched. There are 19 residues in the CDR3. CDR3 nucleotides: TGTGCCAGCACCAGGACAGGGGGCCCCGAGAGCTCTGGGGCCAACGTCCTGACTTTC. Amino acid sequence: CASTRTGGPESSGANVLTF.

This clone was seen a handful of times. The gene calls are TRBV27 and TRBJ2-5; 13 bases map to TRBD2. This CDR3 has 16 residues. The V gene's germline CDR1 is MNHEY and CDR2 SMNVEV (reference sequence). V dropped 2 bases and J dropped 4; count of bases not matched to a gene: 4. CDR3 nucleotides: TGTGCCAGCAGTTTAACTAGCGGGAGGGCCTTAGAGACCCAGTACTTC. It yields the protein CASSLTSGRALETQYF.

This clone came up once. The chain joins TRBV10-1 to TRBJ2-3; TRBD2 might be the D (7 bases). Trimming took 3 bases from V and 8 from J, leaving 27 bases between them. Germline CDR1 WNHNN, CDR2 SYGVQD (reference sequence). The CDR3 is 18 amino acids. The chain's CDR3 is CASSDGGRAQILGATQYF. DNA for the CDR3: TGCGCCAGCAGTGATGGCGGGAGAGCGCAGATATTGGGGGCTACGCAGTATTTT.

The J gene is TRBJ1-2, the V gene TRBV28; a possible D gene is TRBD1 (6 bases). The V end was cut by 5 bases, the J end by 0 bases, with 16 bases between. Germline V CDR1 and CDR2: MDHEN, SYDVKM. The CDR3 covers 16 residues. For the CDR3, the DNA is TGTGCCAGCAGTCCACAGGGCCCATCCTCTAACTATGGCTACACCTTC. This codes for CASSPQGPSSNYGYTF.

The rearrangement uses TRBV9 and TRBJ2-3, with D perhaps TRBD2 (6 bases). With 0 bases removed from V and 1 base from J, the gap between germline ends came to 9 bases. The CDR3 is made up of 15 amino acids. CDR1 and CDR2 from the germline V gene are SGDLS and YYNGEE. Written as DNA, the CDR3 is TGTGCCAGCAGCGTAGTGGGGGAGGGCACAGATACGCAGTATTTT. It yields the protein CASSVVGEGTDTQYF.